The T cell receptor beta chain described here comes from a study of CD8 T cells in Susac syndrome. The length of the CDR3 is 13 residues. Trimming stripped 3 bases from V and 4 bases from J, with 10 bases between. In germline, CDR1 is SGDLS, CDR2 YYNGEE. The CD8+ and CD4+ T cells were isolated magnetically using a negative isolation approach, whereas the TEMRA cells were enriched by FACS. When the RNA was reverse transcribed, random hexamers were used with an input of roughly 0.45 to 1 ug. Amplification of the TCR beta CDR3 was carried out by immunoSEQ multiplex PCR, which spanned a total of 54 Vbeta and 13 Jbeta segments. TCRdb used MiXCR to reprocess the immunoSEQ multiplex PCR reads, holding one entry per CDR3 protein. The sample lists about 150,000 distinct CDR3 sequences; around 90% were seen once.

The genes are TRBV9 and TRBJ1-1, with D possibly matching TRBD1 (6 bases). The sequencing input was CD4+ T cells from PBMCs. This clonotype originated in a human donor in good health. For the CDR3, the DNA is TGTGCCAGCAGCGGGGACAATCCCACTGAAGCTTTCTTT. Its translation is CASSGDNPTEAFF. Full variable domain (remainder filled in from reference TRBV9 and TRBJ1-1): DSGVTQTPKHLITATGQRVTLRCSPRSGDLSVYWYQQSLDQGLQFLIQYYNGEERAKGNILERFSAQQFPDLHSELNLSSLELGDSALYFCASSGDNPTEAFFGQGTRLTVV.